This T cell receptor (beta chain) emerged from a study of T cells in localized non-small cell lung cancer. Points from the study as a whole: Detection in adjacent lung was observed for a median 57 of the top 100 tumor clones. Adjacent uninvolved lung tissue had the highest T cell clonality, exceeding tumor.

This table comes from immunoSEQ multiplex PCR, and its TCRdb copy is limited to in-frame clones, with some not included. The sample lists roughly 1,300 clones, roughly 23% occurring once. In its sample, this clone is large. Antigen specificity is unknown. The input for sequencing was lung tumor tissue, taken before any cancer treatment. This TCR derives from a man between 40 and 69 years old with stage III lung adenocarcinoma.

In nucleotides, the CDR3 is TGTGCCAGTAGTTCGGGACTTACCGGGGAGCTGTTTTTT. This sequence encodes CASSSGLTGELFF. The rearrangement links TRBV19 to TRBJ2-2; TRBD2 might be the D (6 bases). This CDR3 comprises 13 residues. Germline assignment: CDR1 LNHDA and CDR2 SQIVND (reference sequence). V gave up 5 bases and J gave up 5 bases, with 9 bases separating them.